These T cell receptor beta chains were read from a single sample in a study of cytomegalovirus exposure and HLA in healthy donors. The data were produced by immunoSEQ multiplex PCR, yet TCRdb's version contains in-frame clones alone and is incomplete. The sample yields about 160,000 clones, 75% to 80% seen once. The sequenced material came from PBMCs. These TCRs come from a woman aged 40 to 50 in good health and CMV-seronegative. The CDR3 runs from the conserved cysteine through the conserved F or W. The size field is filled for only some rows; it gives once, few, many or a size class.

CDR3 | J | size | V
CASSLAEGTRRDTEAFF | TRBJ1-1 | - | TRBV7-2
CASSPIVRIQETQYF | TRBJ2-5 | once | TRBV28
CASSHGGNNQPQHF | TRBJ1-5 | - | TRBV5-5
CASSPRLAHILDTQYF | TRBJ2-3 | - | TRBV18
CASRNRTGVNEKLFF | TRBJ1-4 | - | TRBV2
CASSLVGQTNQETQYF | TRBJ2-5 | - | TRBV5-1
CASSGTLDSYEQYF | TRBJ2-7 | few | TRBV28
CAKGDEQFF | TRBJ2-1 | - | TRBV6-9
CASSKRGQGAGANYGYTF | TRBJ1-2 | few | TRBV18
CASSSNRDPTYEQYF | - | - | TRBV5-1
CASSQVAGGPSFF | TRBJ2-1 | - | TRBV4-1
CATRRAGGTYEQYF | TRBJ2-7 | - | TRBV2
CASSLGVGQSGRAKNIQYF | TRBJ2-4 | - | TRBV5-1
CASSQVSAEKLFF | TRBJ1-4 | - | TRBV14
CASSLGGSYSGNTIYF | TRBJ1-3 | - | TRBV5-1
CASSLDGTSRLNEQFF | TRBJ2-1 | - | TRBV7-3
CASSRIVGGRNEQYF | TRBJ2-7 | - | TRBV5-4
CASSPWTNLGTDTQYF | TRBJ2-3 | - | TRBV7-2
CASSLTGGSGNTIYF | TRBJ1-3 | - | TRBV7-6
CASKNELNTEAFF | TRBJ1-1 | - | TRBV6-5
CASSPYGGATDTQYF | TRBJ2-3 | few | TRBV18
CASNNPGQTYEQYF | TRBJ2-7 | - | TRBV2
CASSDRDRNYGYTF | TRBJ1-2 | - | TRBV25-1
CASSSGGSQETQYF | TRBJ2-5 | - | TRBV5-5
CASSPPHGLGGETQYF | TRBJ2-5 | - | TRBV18
CASTRLAGANEQFF | TRBJ2-1 | - | TRBV6-1
CASSQVQTPGLAINNEQFF | TRBJ2-1 | - | TRBV4-2
CASSPGLGVSYEQYF | TRBJ2-7 | - | TRBV27
CASSYQTGGETQYF | TRBJ2-5 | - | TRBV6-6
CASSFTSGQGGEQFF | TRBJ2-1 | - | TRBV7-3
CASSGGQDTEAFF | TRBJ1-1 | - | TRBV18
CASSQVANQPQHF | TRBJ1-5 | - | TRBV4-1
CATRSIATVYNEQFF | TRBJ2-1 | - | TRBV6-1
CSSSFTGRVNSPLHF | TRBJ1-6 | - | TRBV7-9
CASSAGADTQYF | TRBJ2-3 | - | TRBV6-6
CATSRDPGQVDEQFF | TRBJ2-1 | - | TRBV15
CASSVDGHRAGNTIYF | TRBJ1-3 | - | TRBV9
CASKLQGQGIHEQYF | - | - | TRBV2
CASTLTGTDTQYF | TRBJ2-3 | few | TRBV5-6